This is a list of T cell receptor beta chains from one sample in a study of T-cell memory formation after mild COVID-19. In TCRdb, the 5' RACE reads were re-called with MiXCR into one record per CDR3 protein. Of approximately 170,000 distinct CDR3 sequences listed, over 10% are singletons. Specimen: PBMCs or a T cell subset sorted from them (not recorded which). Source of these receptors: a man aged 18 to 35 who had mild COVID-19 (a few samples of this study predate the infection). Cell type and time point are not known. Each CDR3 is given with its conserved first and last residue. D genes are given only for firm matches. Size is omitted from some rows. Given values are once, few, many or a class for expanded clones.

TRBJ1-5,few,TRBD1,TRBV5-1,TGCGCCAGCAGCCCGGAGGGACAGGGTAATCAGCCCCAGCATTTT,CASSPEGQGNQPQHF
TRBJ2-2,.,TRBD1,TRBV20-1,TGCAGTGCAAAACAGGGGGCAGAACAGCGGGAGCTGTTTTTT,CSAKQGAEQRELFF
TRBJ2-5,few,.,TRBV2,TGTGCCAGCACCGAAAGGAATGGGCAAGAGACCCAGTACTTC,CASTERNGQETQYF
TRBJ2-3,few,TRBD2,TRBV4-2,TGTGCCAGCAGCCAAGCACTAGCGGGGGGTACAGATACGCAGTATTTT,CASSQALAGGTDTQYF
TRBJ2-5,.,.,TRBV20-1,TGCAGGCCTCAGGGATCGCGAGAGACCCAGTACTTC,CRPQGSRETQYF
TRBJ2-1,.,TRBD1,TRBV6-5,TGTGCCAGCAGCCCACGCGGGACAGGGCATCGTGAGCAGTTCTTC,CASSPRGTGHREQFF
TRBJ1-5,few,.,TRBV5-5,TGTGCCAGCAGCTTGGAATTTGGGGGGGGTCAGCCCCAGCATTTT,CASSLEFGGGQPQHF
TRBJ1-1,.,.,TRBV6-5,TGTGCCAGCACCCCAGGATCCGCGATCAACACTGAAGCTTTCTTT,CASTPGSAINTEAFF
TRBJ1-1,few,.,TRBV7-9,TGTGCCAGCAGCCAGGATCACAGGGAAGGAGCTTTCTTT,CASSQDHREGAFF
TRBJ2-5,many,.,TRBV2,TGTGCCAGCAGGACCACAGGGGAGACCCAGTACTTC,CASRTTGETQYF
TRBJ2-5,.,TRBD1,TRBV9,TGTGCCAGCAGAGGGACAGAAGAGACCCAGTACTTC,CASRGTEETQYF
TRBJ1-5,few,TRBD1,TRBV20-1,TGCAGTGCTAGCTCAGGGGGCAGGAATCAGCCCCAGCATTTT,CSASSGGRNQPQHF
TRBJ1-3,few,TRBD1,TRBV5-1,TGCGCCAGCAGCGCCGGGACAGGGGGCAACACCATATATTTT,CASSAGTGGNTIYF
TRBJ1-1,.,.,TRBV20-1,TGCAGTGTCCCCAGGGTTGCGGGCGAAGCTTTCTTT,CSVPRVAGEAFF
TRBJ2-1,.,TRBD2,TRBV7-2,TGTGCCAGCAGCCTATGGACTAGCGGGGCCCCCGGTGAGCAGTTCTTC,CASSLWTSGAPGEQFF
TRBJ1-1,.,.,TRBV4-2,TGTGCCAGCAGCTTTAGGGGGAGCACTGAAGCTTTCTTT,CASSFRGSTEAFF
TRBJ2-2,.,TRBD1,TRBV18,TGTGCCAGCTCACCACTAGCCGGGACAGGGAAGACCGGGGAGCTGTTTTTT,CASSPLAGTGKTGELFF
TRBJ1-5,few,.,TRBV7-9,TGTGCCAGCAGGCAGTATAGCAATCAGCCCCAGCATTTT,CASRQYSNQPQHF
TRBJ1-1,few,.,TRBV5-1,TGCGCCAGCAGCCCACAGGGATACACTGAAGCTTTCTTT,CASSPQGYTEAFF
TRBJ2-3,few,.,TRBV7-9,TGTGCCAGCAGCTTAACGCGGCGGCAGAGCACAGATACGCAGTATTTT,CASSLTRRQSTDTQYF
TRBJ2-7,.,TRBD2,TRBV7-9,TGTGCCAGCAGCCCCGGGGTAGCGGGGCGCGAGCAGTACTTC,CASSPGVAGREQYF
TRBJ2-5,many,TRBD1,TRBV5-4,TGTGCCAGCAGCTCAGGACAGGGGGCGAAAGAGACCCAGTACTTC,CASSSGQGAKETQYF
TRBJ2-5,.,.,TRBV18,TGTGCCAGCTCACTCAATAGAGAGGGGCGAGAGACCCAGTACTTC,CASSLNREGRETQYF
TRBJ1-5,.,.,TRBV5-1,TGCGCCAGCAGCTTGGGTGTGAAGACCAATCAGCCCCAGCATTTT,CASSLGVKTNQPQHF
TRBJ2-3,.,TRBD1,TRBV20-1,TGCAGCGGGACAGGAAGGGCAGATACGCAGTATTTT,CSGTGRADTQYF
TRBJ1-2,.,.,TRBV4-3,TGCGCCAGCAGCCAAGATCCCTCCAAGGGAAGAGGAGCTAACTATGGCTACACCTTC,CASSQDPSKGRGANYGYTF
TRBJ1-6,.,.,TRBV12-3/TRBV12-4,TGTGCCAGCAGTTTATTAGCGGGAGTGAGTTCACCCCTCCACTTT,CASSLLAGVSSPLHF
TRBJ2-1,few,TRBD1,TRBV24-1,TGTGCCACCAGTGATCCGGGGACAGGGGGCAATGAGCAGTTCTTC,CATSDPGTGGNEQFF
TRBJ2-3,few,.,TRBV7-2,TGTGCCAGCAGCTCTCGTAGGCTCGATACGCAGTATTTT,CASSSRRLDTQYF
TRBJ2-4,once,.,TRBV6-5,TGTGCCAGCAGATCTACCAGCGGGCGGGCAGACTTC,CASRSTSGRADF
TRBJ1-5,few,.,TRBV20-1,TGCAGTGCTCAGGGACACGATAGCAATCAGCCCCAGCATTTT,CSAQGHDSNQPQHF
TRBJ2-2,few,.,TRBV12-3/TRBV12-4,TGTGCCAGCAGTCCGCCCCCTCCGGGGGAGAACACCGGGGAGCTGTTTTTT,CASSPPPPGENTGELFF